Listed below are T cell receptor beta chains from one sample, sequenced in a study of OX40 agonist ivuxolimab in advanced cancers. Libraries were prepared by immunoSEQ multiplex PCR; TCRdb keeps only in-frame clonotypes and omits some of them. The repertoire holds some 81,000 clones, with 65% to 90% as singletons. The material was CD4+ or CD8+ T cells sorted from blood, obtained in a trial of the OX40 agonist ivuxolimab. The receptors stem from an adult with an advanced solid tumor such as melanoma, head and neck, liver or kidney cancer. Each CDR3 is given with its conserved first and last residue. The order of the fields is D gene, V gene, clone size, J gene, CDR3 DNA, CDR3 protein. A D gene is named only where the DNA matches it firmly. Clone size is stated in some rows and not others, as once, few, many or a class when expanded.

d_call: -; v_call: TRBV7-2; clone_size: -; j_call: TRBJ1-2; cdr3_nt: TGTGCCAGCAGCTTAAGAGCGGGGGCGAATGGCTACACCTTC; cdr3_aa: CASSLRAGANGYTF
d_call: TRBD1; v_call: TRBV25-1; clone_size: -; j_call: TRBJ1-2; cdr3_nt: TGTGCCAGCAGTGCGCGGGACAGGGGGAACTATGGCTACACCTTC; cdr3_aa: CASSARDRGNYGYTF
d_call: -; v_call: TRBV19; clone_size: -; j_call: TRBJ1-2; cdr3_nt: TGTGCCAGTAACCGGGGGCGAGAGGGCTACACCTTC; cdr3_aa: CASNRGREGYTF
d_call: -; v_call: TRBV9; clone_size: -; j_call: TRBJ1-4; cdr3_nt: TGTGCCAGCAGCCTAAGGACAGCTTATAATGAAAAACTGTTTTTT; cdr3_aa: CASSLRTAYNEKLFF
d_call: -; v_call: TRBV7-7; clone_size: -; j_call: TRBJ1-5; cdr3_nt: TGTGCCAGCAGCCACCCCAAGCAGGGGAAAGAAGGCAATCAGCCCCAGCATTTT; cdr3_aa: CASSHPKQGKEGNQPQHF
d_call: -; v_call: TRBV10-3; clone_size: -; j_call: TRBJ2-5; cdr3_nt: TGTGCCATCAGTGAGCAAGAGACCCAGTACTTC; cdr3_aa: CAISEQETQYF
d_call: TRBD1; v_call: TRBV7-9; clone_size: -; j_call: TRBJ1-1; cdr3_nt: TGTGCCAGCAGCAGCGGACAGGGCACTGAAGCTTTCTTT; cdr3_aa: CASSSGQGTEAFF
d_call: -; v_call: TRBV21-1; clone_size: -; j_call: TRBJ1-4; cdr3_nt: TGTGCCAGCAGCAAAGCGCCGAGGGGGGCACAGGAAAAACTGTTTTTT; cdr3_aa: CASSKAPRGAQEKLFF
d_call: -; v_call: TRBV28; clone_size: -; j_call: TRBJ1-2; cdr3_nt: TGTGCCAGCAGTTTGCCAGGGGCGCATGGCTACACCTTC; cdr3_aa: CASSLPGAHGYTF
d_call: TRBD2; v_call: TRBV7-3; clone_size: -; j_call: TRBJ2-1; cdr3_nt: TGTGCCAGCAGCGACGGGACTAGCAGAGGGGATGAGCAGTTCTTC; cdr3_aa: CASSDGTSRGDEQFF
d_call: TRBD1; v_call: TRBV11-2; clone_size: -; j_call: TRBJ2-7; cdr3_nt: TGTGCCAGCAGCTTACAGGGGGCTTCTCCGCTCGAGCAGTACTTC; cdr3_aa: CASSLQGASPLEQYF
d_call: -; v_call: TRBV14; clone_size: few; j_call: TRBJ2-3; cdr3_nt: TGTGCCAGCAGCCAAGCGGGATATACGCAGTATTTT; cdr3_aa: CASSQAGYTQYF
d_call: -; v_call: TRBV7-8; clone_size: -; j_call: TRBJ1-5; cdr3_nt: TGTGCCAGCAGCTTAATGGGAGTAAATCAGCCCCAGCATTTT; cdr3_aa: CASSLMGVNQPQHF
d_call: -; v_call: TRBV10-3; clone_size: -; j_call: TRBJ2-3; cdr3_nt: TGTGCCACCCAATCGGATGGAGATACGCAGTATTTT; cdr3_aa: CATQSDGDTQYF
d_call: -; v_call: TRBV7-2; clone_size: -; j_call: TRBJ2-7; cdr3_nt: TGTGCCAGCAGCTTAGAAGGATTCCGGGGCATCTACGAGCAGTACTTC; cdr3_aa: CASSLEGFRGIYEQYF
d_call: -; v_call: TRBV7-2; clone_size: -; j_call: TRBJ1-1; cdr3_nt: TGTGCCAGCAGCTTAGCATGGGCCACTGAAGCTTTCTTT; cdr3_aa: CASSLAWATEAFF
d_call: -; v_call: TRBV30; clone_size: -; j_call: TRBJ2-7; cdr3_nt: TGTGCCTGGACCGCCCCCCAGGGTTACGAGCAGTACTTC; cdr3_aa: CAWTAPQGYEQYF
d_call: TRBD1; v_call: TRBV30; clone_size: -; j_call: TRBJ1-2; cdr3_nt: TGTGCCTGGTCTCGGGACAGGCATGGCTACACCTTC; cdr3_aa: CAWSRDRHGYTF
d_call: -; v_call: TRBV21-1; clone_size: -; j_call: TRBJ1-4; cdr3_nt: TGTGCCAGCAGCCGGACTCATCGGGACAAAGGGGGACCAACTAATGAAAAACTGTTTTTT; cdr3_aa: CASSRTHRDKGGPTNEKLFF
d_call: -; v_call: TRBV28; clone_size: -; j_call: TRBJ1-2; cdr3_nt: TGTGCCAGCAGGATCCCAGGACTTTTCTATGGCTACACCTTC; cdr3_aa: CASRIPGLFYGYTF
d_call: -; v_call: TRBV2; clone_size: -; j_call: TRBJ1-2; cdr3_nt: TGTGCCAGCAGGCCGCAGGGGACGTATGGCTACACCTTC; cdr3_aa: CASRPQGTYGYTF
d_call: -; v_call: TRBV7-2; clone_size: once; j_call: TRBJ2-3; cdr3_nt: TGTGCCAGCAGCTTAGCAGGAGGGCCCGCCACAGATACGCAGTATTTT; cdr3_aa: CASSLAGGPATDTQYF
d_call: TRBD1; v_call: TRBV28; clone_size: -; j_call: TRBJ2-4; cdr3_nt: TGTGCCAGCAGTTCCGACGGACAGGGAGCCAAAAACATTCAGTACTTC; cdr3_aa: CASSSDGQGAKNIQYF
d_call: -; v_call: TRBV28; clone_size: -; j_call: TRBJ1-2; cdr3_nt: TGTGCCAGCAGTTTAGGGAGGGGACCGAACTATGGCTACACCTTC; cdr3_aa: CASSLGRGPNYGYTF
d_call: -; v_call: TRBV11-2; clone_size: -; j_call: TRBJ1-1; cdr3_nt: TGTGCCAGCAGCGCACAGGTGGGGAACACTGAAGCTTTCTTT; cdr3_aa: CASSAQVGNTEAFF